This T cell receptor (beta chain) was identified during a study of T cell responses to AZD1222 COVID-19 vaccine. Study observations and caveats: Spike-specific TCR repertoires showed rising breadth and depth after two AZD1222 doses. A mostly white British donor set with more females was recruited, and clonal diversity was possibly underestimated. Across spike, vaccine-associated CD4 TCRs were found, dominant at 160-218 and 743-854.

Sequenced by immunoSEQ multiplex PCR; TCRdb stores in-frame clones only, minus some. Of fewer than 200,000 clones listed, around nine tenths are singletons. Comment on this clone: Its antigen is not identified.

Second doses were pooled across both intervals (about 4 or about 12 weeks). V shed 5 bases and J 0 bases; nucleotides not matched to a gene: 7. The germline gives CDR1 SGHTA, CDR2 FQGNSA. This CDR3 is built from 16 residues. The sequence derives from an adult who received the AZD1222 COVID-19 vaccine. The sample in question was peripheral blood, obtained 28 days after the second AZD1222 dose. The rearrangement links TRBV7-2 to TRBJ1-5; 7 nucleotides agree with TRBD1. The CDR3 protein is CASSQGGSYSNQPQHF. The CDR3 DNA reads as TGTGCCAGCAGCCAGGGGGGGAGCTATAGCAATCAGCCCCAGCATTTT.